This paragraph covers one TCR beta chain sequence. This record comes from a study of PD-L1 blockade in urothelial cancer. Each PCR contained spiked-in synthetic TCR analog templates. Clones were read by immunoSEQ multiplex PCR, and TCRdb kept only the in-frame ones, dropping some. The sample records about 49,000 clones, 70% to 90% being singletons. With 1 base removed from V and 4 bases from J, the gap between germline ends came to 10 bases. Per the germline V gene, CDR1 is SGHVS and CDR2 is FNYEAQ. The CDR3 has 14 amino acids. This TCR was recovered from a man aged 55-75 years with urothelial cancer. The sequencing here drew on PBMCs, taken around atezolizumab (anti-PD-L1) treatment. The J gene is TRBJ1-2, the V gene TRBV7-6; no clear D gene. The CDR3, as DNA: TGTGCCAGCAGCTTAGGTGGCAGGTTCTATGGCTACACCTTC. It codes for CASSLGGRFYGYTF.